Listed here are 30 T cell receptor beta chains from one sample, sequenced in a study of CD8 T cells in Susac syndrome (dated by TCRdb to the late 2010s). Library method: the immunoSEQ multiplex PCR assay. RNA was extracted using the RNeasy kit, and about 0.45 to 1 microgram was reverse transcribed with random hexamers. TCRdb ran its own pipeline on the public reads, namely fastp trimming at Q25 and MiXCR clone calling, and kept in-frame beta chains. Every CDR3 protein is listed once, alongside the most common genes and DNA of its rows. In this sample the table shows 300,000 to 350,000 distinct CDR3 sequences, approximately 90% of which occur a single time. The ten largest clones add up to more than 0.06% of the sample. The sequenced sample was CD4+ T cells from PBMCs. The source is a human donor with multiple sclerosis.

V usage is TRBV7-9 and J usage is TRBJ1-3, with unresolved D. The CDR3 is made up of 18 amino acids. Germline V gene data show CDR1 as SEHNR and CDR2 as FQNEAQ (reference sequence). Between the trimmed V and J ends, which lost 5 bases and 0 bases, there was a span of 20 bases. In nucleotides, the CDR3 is TGTGCCAGCAGCCCGACACGACGGGGATACAGCTCTGGAAACACCATATATTTT. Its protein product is CASSPTRRGYSSGNTIYF.

DNA of the CDR3: TGTGCCAGCAGTTCCTCTACCGGGGGGGCTCGTCCACTCTACGAGCAGTACTTC. It yields the protein CASSSSTGGARPLYEQYF. The chain combines TRBV12-3 or TRBV12-4 with TRBJ2-7; TRBD2 agrees at 8 bases. V lost 4 bases and J lost 3; bases outside the gene matches: 17. This CDR3 comprises 18 residues.

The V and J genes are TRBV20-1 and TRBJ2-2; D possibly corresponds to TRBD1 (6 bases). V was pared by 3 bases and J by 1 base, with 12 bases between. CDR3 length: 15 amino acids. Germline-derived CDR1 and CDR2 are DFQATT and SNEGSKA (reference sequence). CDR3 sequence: CSARVGTMNTGELFF. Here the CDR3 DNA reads TGCAGTGCTAGGGTAGGGACAATGAACACCGGGGAGCTGTTTTTT.

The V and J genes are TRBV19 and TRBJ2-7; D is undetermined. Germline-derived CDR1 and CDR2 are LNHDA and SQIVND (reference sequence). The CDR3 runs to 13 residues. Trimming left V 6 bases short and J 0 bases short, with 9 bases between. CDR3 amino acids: CASSLKSSYEQYF. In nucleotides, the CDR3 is TGTGCCAGTAGCCTTAAGAGCTCCTACGAGCAGTACTTC.

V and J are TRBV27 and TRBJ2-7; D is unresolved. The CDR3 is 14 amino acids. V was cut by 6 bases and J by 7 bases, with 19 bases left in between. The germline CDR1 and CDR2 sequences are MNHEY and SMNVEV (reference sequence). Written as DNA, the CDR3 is TGTGCCAGCAGCCCAACCGGTGGGGTGAGGGAGCAGTACTTC. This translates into CASSPTGGVREQYF.

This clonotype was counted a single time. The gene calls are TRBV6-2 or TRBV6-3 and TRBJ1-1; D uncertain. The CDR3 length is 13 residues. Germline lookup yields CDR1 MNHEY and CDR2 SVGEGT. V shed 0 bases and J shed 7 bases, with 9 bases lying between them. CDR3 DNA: TGTGCCAGCAGTTACTCCCTCATCCGTGAAGCTTTCTTT. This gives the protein CASSYSLIREAFF.

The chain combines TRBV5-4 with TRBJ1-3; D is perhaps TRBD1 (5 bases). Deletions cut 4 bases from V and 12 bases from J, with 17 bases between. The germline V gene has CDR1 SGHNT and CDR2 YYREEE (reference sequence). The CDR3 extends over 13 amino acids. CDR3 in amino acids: CASSRDPDLGIYF. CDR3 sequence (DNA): TGTGCCAGCAGCCGGGACCCCGACCTCGGCATATATTTT.

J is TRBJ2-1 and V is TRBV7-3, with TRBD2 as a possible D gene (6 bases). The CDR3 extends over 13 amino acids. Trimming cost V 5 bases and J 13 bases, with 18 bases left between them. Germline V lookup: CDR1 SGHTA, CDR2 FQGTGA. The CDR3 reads CASSLAVGGVQFF. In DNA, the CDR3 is TGTGCCAGCAGCCTCGCCGTGGGCGGGGTCCAGTTCTTC.

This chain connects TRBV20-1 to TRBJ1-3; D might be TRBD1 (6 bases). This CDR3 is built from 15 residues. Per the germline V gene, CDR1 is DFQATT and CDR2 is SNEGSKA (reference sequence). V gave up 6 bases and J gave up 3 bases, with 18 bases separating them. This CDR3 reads CSALEGTRIGNTIYF. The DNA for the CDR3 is TGCAGTGCCCTAGAAGGGACAAGGATTGGAAACACCATATATTTT.

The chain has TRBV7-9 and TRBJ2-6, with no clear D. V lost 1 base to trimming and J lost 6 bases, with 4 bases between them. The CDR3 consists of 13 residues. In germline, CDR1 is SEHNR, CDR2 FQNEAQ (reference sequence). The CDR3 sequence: CASSLGPANVLTF. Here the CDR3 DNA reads TGTGCCAGCAGCTTAGGTCCGGCCAACGTCCTGACTTTC.

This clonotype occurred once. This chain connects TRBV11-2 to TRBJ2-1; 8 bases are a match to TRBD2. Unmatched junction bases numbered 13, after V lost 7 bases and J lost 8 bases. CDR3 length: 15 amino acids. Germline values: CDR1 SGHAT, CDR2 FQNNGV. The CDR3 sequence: CASTPRGLATDEQFF. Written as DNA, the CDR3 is TGTGCCAGCACCCCCCGAGGACTAGCTACGGATGAGCAGTTCTTC. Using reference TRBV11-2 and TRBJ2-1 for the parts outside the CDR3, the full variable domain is EAGVAQSPRYKIIEKRQSVAFWCNPISGHATLYWYQQILGQGPKLLIQFQNNGVVDDSQLPKDRFSAERLKGVDSTLKIQPAKLEDSAVYLCASTPRGLATDEQFFGPGTRLTVL.

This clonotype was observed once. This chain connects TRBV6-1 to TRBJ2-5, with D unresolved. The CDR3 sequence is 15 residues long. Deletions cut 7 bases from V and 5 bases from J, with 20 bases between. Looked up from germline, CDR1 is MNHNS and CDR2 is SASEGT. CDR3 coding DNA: TGTGCCAGCAACAGATCGGGTCGAGCGAGGGAGACCCAGTACTTC. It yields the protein CASNRSGRARETQYF.

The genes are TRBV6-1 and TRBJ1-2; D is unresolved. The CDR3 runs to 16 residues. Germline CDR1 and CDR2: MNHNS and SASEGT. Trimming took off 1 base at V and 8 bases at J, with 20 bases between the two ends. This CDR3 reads CASSEGKAAGRGGYTF. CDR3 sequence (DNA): TGTGCCAGCAGTGAAGGGAAAGCGGCAGGCCGAGGAGGCTACACCTTC.

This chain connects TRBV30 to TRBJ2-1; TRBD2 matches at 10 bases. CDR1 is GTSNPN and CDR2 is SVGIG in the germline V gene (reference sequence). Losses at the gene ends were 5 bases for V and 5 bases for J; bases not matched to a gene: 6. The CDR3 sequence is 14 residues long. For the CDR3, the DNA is TGTGCCTGGGGGACCGGGACTAGCGACAATGAGCAGTTCTTC. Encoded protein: CAWGTGTSDNEQFF.

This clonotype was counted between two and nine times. This CDR3 reads CASRDNEQFF. CDR3 nucleotides: TGTGCCAGCCGGGACAATGAGCAGTTCTTC. The rearrangement joins TRBV7-9 to TRBJ2-1; D is ambiguous. Germline V gene data show CDR1 as SEHNR and CDR2 as FQNEAQ (reference sequence). Deletions cut 8 bases from V and 5 bases from J, with 4 bases between. The CDR3 consists of 10 residues.

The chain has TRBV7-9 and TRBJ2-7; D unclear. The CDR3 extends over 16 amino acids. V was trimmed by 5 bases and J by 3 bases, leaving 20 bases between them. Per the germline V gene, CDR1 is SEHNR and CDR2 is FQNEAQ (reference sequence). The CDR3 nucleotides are TGTGCCAGCAGCCCCCTATTTAGCCCCTCTAACTACGAGCAGTACTTC. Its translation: CASSPLFSPSNYEQYF. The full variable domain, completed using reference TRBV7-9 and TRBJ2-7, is DTGVSQNPRHKITKRGQNVTFRCDPISEHNRLYWYRQTLGQGPEFLTYFQNEAQLEKSRLLSDRFSAERPKGSFSTLEIQRTEQGDSAMYLCASSPLFSPSNYEQYFGPGTRLTVT.

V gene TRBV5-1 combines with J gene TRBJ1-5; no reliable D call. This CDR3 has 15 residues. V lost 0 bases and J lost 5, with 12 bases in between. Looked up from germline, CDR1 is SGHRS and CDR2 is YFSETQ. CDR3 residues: CASSLEGIGHQPQHF. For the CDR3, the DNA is TGCGCCAGCAGCTTGGAAGGTATCGGGCATCAGCCCCAGCATTTT.

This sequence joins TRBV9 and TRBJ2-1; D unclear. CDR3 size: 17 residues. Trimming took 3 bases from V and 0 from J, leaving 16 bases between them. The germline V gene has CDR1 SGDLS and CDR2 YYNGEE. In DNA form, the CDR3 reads TGTGCCAGCAGCGCACCCCGCTCGGTGAGCTCCTACAATGAGCAGTTCTTC. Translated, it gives CASSAPRSVSSYNEQFF.

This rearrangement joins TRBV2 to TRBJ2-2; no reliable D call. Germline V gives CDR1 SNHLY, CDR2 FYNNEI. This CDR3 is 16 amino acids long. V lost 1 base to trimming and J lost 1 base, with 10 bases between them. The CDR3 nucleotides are TGTGCCAGCAGTGAAGGTATAGGTCAGAACACCGGGGAGCTGTTTTTT. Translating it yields CASSEGIGQNTGELFF.

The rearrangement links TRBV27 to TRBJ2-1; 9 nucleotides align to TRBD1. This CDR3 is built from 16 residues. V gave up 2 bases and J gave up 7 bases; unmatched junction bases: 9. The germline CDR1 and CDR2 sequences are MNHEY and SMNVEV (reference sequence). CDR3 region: CASSLAPDRGRNEQFF. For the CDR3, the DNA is TGTGCCAGCAGTTTAGCCCCGGACAGGGGAAGGAATGAGCAGTTCTTC.

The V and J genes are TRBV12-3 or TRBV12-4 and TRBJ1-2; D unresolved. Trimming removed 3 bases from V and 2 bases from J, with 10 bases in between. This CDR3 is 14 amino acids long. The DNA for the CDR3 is TGTGCCAGCAGTTTTAATAGGTTGAACTATGGCTACACCTTC. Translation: CASSFNRLNYGYTF.

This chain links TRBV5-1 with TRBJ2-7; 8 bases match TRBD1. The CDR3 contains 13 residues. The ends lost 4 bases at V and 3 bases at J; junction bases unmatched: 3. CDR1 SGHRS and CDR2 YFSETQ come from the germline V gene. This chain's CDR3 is CASSNGQGYEQYF. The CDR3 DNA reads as TGCGCCAGCAGCAACGGACAGGGCTACGAGCAGTACTTC.

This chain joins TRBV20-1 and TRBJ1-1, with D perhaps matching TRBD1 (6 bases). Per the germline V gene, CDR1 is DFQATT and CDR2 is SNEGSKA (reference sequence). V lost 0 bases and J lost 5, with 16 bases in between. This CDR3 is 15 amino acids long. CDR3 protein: CSARDHGGGRTEAFF. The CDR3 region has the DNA TGCAGTGCTAGAGATCACGGGGGGGGCCGAACTGAAGCTTTCTTT.

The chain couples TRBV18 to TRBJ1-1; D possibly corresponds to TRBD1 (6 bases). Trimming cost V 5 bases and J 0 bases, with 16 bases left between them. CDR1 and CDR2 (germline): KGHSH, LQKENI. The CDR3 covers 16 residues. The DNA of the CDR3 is TGTGCCAGCTCAACAGGGAACCCCCTGATGAACACTGAAGCTTTCTTT. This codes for CASSTGNPLMNTEAFF. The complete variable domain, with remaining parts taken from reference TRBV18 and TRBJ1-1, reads NAGVMQNPRHLVRRRGQEARLRCSPMKGHSHVYWYRQLPEEGLKFMVYLQKENIIDESGMPKERFSAEFPKEGPSILRIQQVVRGDSAAYFCASSTGNPLMNTEAFFGQGTRLTVV.

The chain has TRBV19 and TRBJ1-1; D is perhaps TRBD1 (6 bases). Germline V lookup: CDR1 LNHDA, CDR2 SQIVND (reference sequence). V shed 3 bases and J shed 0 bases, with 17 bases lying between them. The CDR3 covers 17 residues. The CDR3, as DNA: TGTGCCAGTAGTATTTGGGGGCGGGCCGAAATGAACACTGAAGCTTTCTTT. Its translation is CASSIWGRAEMNTEAFF.

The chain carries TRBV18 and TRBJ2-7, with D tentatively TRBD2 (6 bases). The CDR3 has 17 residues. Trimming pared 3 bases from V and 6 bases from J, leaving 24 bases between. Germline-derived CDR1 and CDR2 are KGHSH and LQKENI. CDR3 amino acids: CASSPDQAGSSGSEQYF. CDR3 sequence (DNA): TGTGCCAGCTCACCTGACCAGGCGGGAAGCTCTGGCTCCGAGCAGTACTTC.

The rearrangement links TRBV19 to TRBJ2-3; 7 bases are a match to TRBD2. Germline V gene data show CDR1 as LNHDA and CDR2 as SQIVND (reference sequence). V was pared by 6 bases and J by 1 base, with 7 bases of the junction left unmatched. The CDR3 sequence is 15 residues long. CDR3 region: CASRSGTIRTDTQYF. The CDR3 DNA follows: TGTGCCAGTAGGTCCGGGACTATTCGCACAGATACGCAGTATTTT.

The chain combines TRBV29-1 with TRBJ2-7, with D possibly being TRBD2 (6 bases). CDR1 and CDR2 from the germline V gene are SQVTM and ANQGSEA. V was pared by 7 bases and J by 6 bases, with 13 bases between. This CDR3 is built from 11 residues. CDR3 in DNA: TGCAGCGCTAGAGGAGGGATCGAGCAGTACTTC. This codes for CSARGGIEQYF.

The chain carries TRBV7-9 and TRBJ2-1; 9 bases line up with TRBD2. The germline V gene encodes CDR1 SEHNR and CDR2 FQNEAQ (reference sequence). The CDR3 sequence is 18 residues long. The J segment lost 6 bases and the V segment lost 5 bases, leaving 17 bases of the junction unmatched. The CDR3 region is CASSLPRASGTRANEQFF. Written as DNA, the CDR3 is TGTGCCAGCAGCCTGCCCCGGGCTAGCGGGACCAGAGCCAATGAGCAGTTCTTC. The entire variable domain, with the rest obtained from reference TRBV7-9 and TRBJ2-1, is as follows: DTGVSQNPRHKITKRGQNVTFRCDPISEHNRLYWYRQTLGQGPEFLTYFQNEAQLEKSRLLSDRFSAERPKGSFSTLEIQRTEQGDSAMYLCASSLPRASGTRANEQFFGPGTRLTVL.

CDR3 nucleotides: TGTGCCAGCAGCCCTTGGACCCGAACCTCTGGAAACACCATATATTTT. This gives the protein CASSPWTRTSGNTIYF. V gene TRBV11-2 combines with J gene TRBJ1-3; D remains unclear. Germline V gene sequence: CDR1 SGHAT, CDR2 FQNNGV. The CDR3 totals 16 residues. The V end lost 5 bases, the J end lost 0 bases, and 14 bases lay between the germline ends. The full variable domain, with the rest looked up from reference TRBV11-2 and TRBJ1-3, is EAGVAQSPRYKIIEKRQSVAFWCNPISGHATLYWYQQILGQGPKLLIQFQNNGVVDDSQLPKDRFSAERLKGVDSTLKIQPAKLEDSAVYLCASSPWTRTSGNTIYFGEGSWLTVV.